A selection of T cell receptor beta chains follows, all from one sample in a study of spatial heterogeneity in lung cancer. MiXCR was run by TCRdb on the 5' RACE reads, yielding one entry per CDR3 protein. The sample yields about 82,000 distinct CDR3 sequences, about 12% seen once. The material was PBMCs, obtained at surgery. The receptors originated from a male donor with early-stage non-small cell lung cancer. Each CDR3 is given with its conserved first and last residue.

J,V,CDR3
TRBJ2-3,TRBV30,CAWKAGSTDTQYF
TRBJ1-1,TRBV20-1,CSATTVNTEAFF
TRBJ2-7,TRBV7-8,CASSTGAPPNEQYF
TRBJ1-2,TRBV2,CASSEQGPLNYGYTF
TRBJ2-7,TRBV6-1,CASSVENGPPYEQYF
TRBJ2-6,TRBV12-3/TRBV12-4,CASVRFGANVLTF
TRBJ2-3,TRBV29-1,CSAGGGQGADTQYF
TRBJ1-2,TRBV12-3/TRBV12-4,CASSFGPLHYGYTF
TRBJ2-2,TRBV20-1,CSARVRARTGELFF
TRBJ1-1,TRBV29-1,CSVEKQGDTEAFF
TRBJ1-1,TRBV6-1,CASSGTGFPAEAFF
TRBJ2-1,TRBV12-3/TRBV12-4,CASSFNDRGSEQFF
TRBJ2-1,TRBV5-1,CASSLGTSGGVDEQFF
TRBJ2-7,TRBV29-1,CSVRDGAGVMDEQYF
TRBJ1-1,TRBV11-2,CASSLQGFDTEAFF
TRBJ1-5,TRBV10-3,CAISESRGGAVQPQHF
TRBJ1-1,TRBV14,CASSQDAVNTEAFF
TRBJ2-2,TRBV3-1,CASRPSGVWAGELFF
TRBJ2-1,TRBV4-1,CASSQEGISSYNEQFF
TRBJ2-1,TRBV2,CASSGIYSSGSSYNEQFF
TRBJ2-1,TRBV30,CALIPGTSGGASKNEQFF
TRBJ1-1,TRBV5-1,CASSEGKTAFF
TRBJ1-2,TRBV11-2,CASSLRTGGYTF
TRBJ1-1,TRBV5-1,CASSPGQPNTGAFF
TRBJ2-7,TRBV2,CASSSGLAGGEQYF
TRBJ2-6,TRBV7-9,CASSSAGAGANVLTF
TRBJ2-4,TRBV29-1,CSVFHGPLNIQYF
TRBJ2-5,TRBV9,CASSVGGLGLQETQYF
TRBJ2-6,TRBV11-2,CASSQGGSGANVLTF
TRBJ2-7,TRBV19,CASSIKAGSSYEQYF
TRBJ2-5,TRBV6-5,CASSSPSGGGETQYF
TRBJ2-7,TRBV6-2/TRBV6-3,CASSLQTRAPGNEQYF
TRBJ2-7,TRBV7-9,CASSQGGGFDEQYF
TRBJ2-4,TRBV20-1,CSAHGTGNDFQYF
TRBJ2-7,TRBV29-1,CSVARGSGYEQYF
TRBJ2-2,TRBV5-6,CASSPGQTGELFF
TRBJ2-5,TRBV6-1,CASKIPAYQETQYF
TRBJ1-5,TRBV19,CASSSPGNQPQHF
TRBJ2-3,TRBV20-1,CSASSGLAGSGSTDTQYF
TRBJ2-2,TRBV3-1,CASSQDYGELFF
TRBJ2-3,TRBV20-1,CSARDPKGSAITDTQYF
TRBJ2-1,TRBV7-3,CASSLIAGGTNEQFF
TRBJ2-3,TRBV21-1,CATNGTVVSDTQYF
TRBJ1-6,TRBV11-2,CASSLALEGAGSPLHF
TRBJ2-3,TRBV5-1,CASNSQRGHTDTQYF
TRBJ2-1,TRBV29-1,CSVERFAGGINEQFF
TRBJ1-2,TRBV3-1,CASSPLGKHGYTF
TRBJ1-2,TRBV20-1,CSARDRGRIGGYTF
TRBJ2-7,TRBV10-3,CAITRGGDFYEQYF
TRBJ1-2,TRBV6-6,CASRMTGEEGYTF
TRBJ1-1,TRBV7-8,CASSYNDRGNTEAFF
TRBJ2-1,TRBV10-2,CASSQGQQFF
TRBJ2-1,TRBV29-1,CSAKPSGREGEQFF
TRBJ1-1,TRBV7-9,CASSSTAQGTEAFF
TRBJ1-2,TRBV9,CASSATRDPDGYTF
TRBJ2-1,TRBV6-1,CANRRLGGNEQFF
TRBJ2-5,TRBV20-1,CSAPGLAFQETQYF